This TCR beta chain was captured in a study of T cells in Graves' hyperthyroidism and ophthalmopathy. J gave up 1 base and V 5 bases, and 4 bases lay outside the gene matches. Germline-derived CDR1 and CDR2 are SGHAT and FQDESV (reference sequence). The CDR3 is made up of 14 amino acids. The study left out patients who had uncontrolled infection, other autoimmune disease, pregnancy or lactation. This clonotype was observed at least ten times. Its antigen is undetermined. The study's findings and limits: It was a median approximately 6 months before onset that the model predicted ophthalmopathy.

Amplified TCR beta CDR3 regions derived from RNA transcripts. First-round RT-PCR targeting the TCR CDR3 was performed with the HTBI primer set. TCRdb reprocessed the multiplex PCR reads with MiXCR, giving one entry per CDR3 protein. The data show around 350,000 distinct CDR3 sequences, roughly 13% seen once. The chain joins TRBV11-1 to TRBJ1-1, with 7 positions matching TRBD1. The sequence came from a woman aged 18-35 years with Graves' hyperthyroidism. Sequenced input: blood. The CDR3 DNA follows: TGTGCCAGCAGCCGGACAGGTGGGAACACTGAAGCTTTCTTT. Its protein is CASSRTGGNTEAFF.